The rows below give T cell receptor beta chains drawn from one sample of a study of blood T cells in healthy people across ages. TCRdb re-analysed the 5' RACE reads in MiXCR, keeping a single row per CDR3 protein. The table includes 600,000 to 1,000,000 distinct CDR3 sequences, 25% detected once. Separately, the same data were catalogued under a study of T cells of mothers and their children.

The sample was blood. Every receptor here comes from a boy aged 5-17 years in good health. Each CDR3 is given with its conserved first and last residue. D genes are given only for firm matches. For some rows the clone size is stated as once, few or many, or as a class when expanded; others skip it.

V gene,J gene,clone size,D gene,CDR3 protein,CDR3 DNA
TRBV6-2/TRBV6-3,TRBJ2-1,NA,NA,CASRLRGSGVKEQFF,TGTGCCAGCAGACTGAGGGGTTCGGGAGTCAAGGAGCAGTTCTTC
TRBV4-3,TRBJ1-6,NA,NA,CASSQDNEVSYNSPLHF,TGCGCCAGCAGCCAAGATAATGAGGTATCCTATAATTCACCCCTCCACTTT
TRBV7-2,TRBJ1-1,NA,NA,CASSTVGGTEAFF,TGTGCCAGCAGCACGGTAGGGGGGACTGAAGCTTTCTTT
TRBV20-1,TRBJ2-3,few,TRBD2,CSADLAGVSDTQYF,TGCAGTGCCGATCTAGCGGGAGTATCAGATACGCAGTATTTT
TRBV14,TRBJ2-1,few,NA,CASSHPTLSDHEQFF,TGTGCCAGCAGCCATCCGACCCTTTCGGATCATGAGCAGTTCTTC
TRBV5-1,TRBJ1-2,few,NA,CASRDSFDYGYTF,TGCGCCAGCAGGGACAGCTTTGACTATGGCTACACCTTC
TRBV19,TRBJ1-5,few,NA,CASSIGGSNQPQHF,TGTGCCAGTAGTATAGGGGGTAGCAATCAGCCCCAGCATTTT
TRBV29-1,TRBJ2-5,NA,TRBD2,CSVVLAGGGTQYF,TGCAGCGTTGTGCTAGCGGGGGGAGGGACCCAGTACTTC
TRBV5-1,TRBJ2-1,NA,TRBD2,CASSRRGGSGSVLGNEQFF,TGCGCCAGCAGCCGTCGAGGGGGTAGCGGGAGTGTTTTGGGCAATGAGCAGTTCTTC
TRBV6-2/TRBV6-3,TRBJ1-5,once,TRBD1,CASSYRPGQGNQPQHF,TGTGCCAGCAGTTACCGTCCGGGACAGGGCAATCAGCCCCAGCATTTT
TRBV4-1,TRBJ2-5,many,TRBD1,CASSRGTGEETQYF,TGCGCCAGCAGCCGGGGGACAGGGGAAGAGACCCAGTACTTC
TRBV20-1,TRBJ2-7,NA,NA,CSARDSSLGDWDYEQYF,TGCAGTGCTAGAGATAGTAGTTTGGGGGACTGGGACTACGAGCAGTACTTC
TRBV7-3,TRBJ2-3,few,TRBD2,CASSPTGSGGFTDTQYF,TGTGCCAGCAGCCCCACGGGTAGCGGGGGGTTCACAGATACGCAGTATTTT
TRBV20-1,TRBJ2-7,NA,TRBD1,CSASPGQGEQYF,TGCAGTGCTAGCCCCGGACAGGGCGAGCAGTACTTC
TRBV30,TRBJ1-6,NA,NA,CAWKTHRADSPLHF,TGTGCCTGGAAGACCCACAGGGCTGATTCACCCCTCCACTTT
TRBV20-1,TRBJ2-7,NA,NA,CSGTRGPYEQYF,TGCAGCGGGACCCGGGGGCCCTACGAGCAGTACTTC
TRBV5-1,TRBJ2-5,once,NA,CASSLLQGRTWGEQYF,TGCGCCAGCAGCTTGTTACAGGGCCGTACCTGGGGGGAGCAGTACTTC
TRBV7-2,TRBJ1-1,NA,NA,CASSLDGVAEAFF,TGTGCCAGCAGCTTAGACGGGGTCGCTGAAGCTTTCTTT
TRBV20-1,TRBJ1-4,NA,NA,CSAPPREGLNEKLFF,TGCAGTGCCCCCCCCCGCGAGGGGCTAAATGAAAAACTGTTTTTT
TRBV12-3/TRBV12-4,TRBJ1-1,NA,NA,CASGNWDTEAFF,TGTGCCAGCGGCAACTGGGACACTGAAGCTTTCTTT
TRBV12-3/TRBV12-4,TRBJ2-5,NA,NA,CASSDLGLQETQYF,TGTGCCAGCAGTGACCTGGGACTTCAAGAGACCCAGTACTTC
TRBV4-3,TRBJ2-3,few,NA,CASSQDRAVGSTDTQYF,TGCGCCAGCAGCCAAGATCGGGCCGTGGGGAGCACAGATACGCAGTATTTT
TRBV15,TRBJ1-2,NA,TRBD1,CATSQDRVYGYTF,TGTGCCACCAGCCAGGACAGGGTTTATGGCTACACCTTC
TRBV4-1,TRBJ2-7,NA,NA,CASSQGFLYEQYF,TGCGCCAGCAGCCAAGGGTTTCTCTACGAGCAGTACTTC
TRBV4-1,TRBJ2-5,NA,NA,CASSQEITGIGTQYF,TGCGCCAGCAGCCAGGAAATTACAGGAATCGGGACCCAGTACTTC
TRBV29-1,TRBJ2-4,few,TRBD2,CSVEGGGVGKNIQYF,TGCAGCGTTGAAGGGGGGGGTGTGGGCAAAAACATTCAGTACTTC
TRBV27,TRBJ2-7,few,TRBD1,CASSFHGRGGAEQYF,TGTGCCAGCAGTTTCCATGGGAGAGGGGGCGCCGAGCAGTACTTC
TRBV10-3,TRBJ2-2,NA,NA,CAISGDGELLF,TGTGCCATCAGTGGGGACGGGGAGCTGCTTTTT
TRBV12-5,TRBJ2-1,NA,NA,CASGLAPRATRDNEQFF,TGTGCTAGTGGTTTGGCCCCGCGCGCGACACGGGACAATGAGCAGTTCTTC
TRBV20-1,TRBJ1-2,few,NA,CSAPYLQNSYGYTF,TGCAGTGCTCCTTACCTACAGAACTCCTATGGCTACACCTTC
TRBV18,TRBJ2-5,NA,TRBD2,CASSPSAGGVETQYF,TGTGCCAGCTCACCTTCGGCGGGAGGGGTAGAGACCCAGTACTTC
TRBV29-1,TRBJ2-2,few,NA,CSVATVNTGELFF,TGCAGCGTTGCCACGGTCAACACCGGGGAGCTGTTTTTT
TRBV11-2,TRBJ2-5,many,NA,CASSPEGTQYF,TGTGCCAGCAGCCCAGAGGGTACCCAGTACTTC
TRBV9,TRBJ1-6,NA,NA,CASSVGRSTGNSPLHF,TGTGCCAGCAGCGTAGGCAGGTCTACGGGAAATTCACCCCTCCACTTT
TRBV20-1,TRBJ2-1,NA,TRBD2,CSAQTSERGIYNEQFF,TGCAGTGCTCAGACCTCTGAGCGGGGGATTTACAATGAGCAGTTCTTC
TRBV20-1,TRBJ2-7,NA,NA,CSARDPPVERYEQYF,TGCAGTGCTAGAGATCCCCCCGTAGAACGGTACGAGCAGTACTTC
TRBV7-8,TRBJ1-3,NA,NA,CASSADSHGNTIYF,TGTGCCAGCAGCGCGGACAGTCACGGAAACACCATATATTTT
TRBV7-9,TRBJ1-4,NA,NA,CASSLAREKLFF,TGTGCCAGCAGCTTAGCTCGCGAAAAACTGTTTTTT
TRBV7-6,TRBJ2-1,NA,NA,CASSSLALGSYNEQFF,TGTGCCAGCAGCTCACTAGCTCTTGGATCCTACAATGAGCAGTTCTTC
TRBV28,TRBJ2-5,few,TRBD2,CASSLTLAGGRTQYF,TGTGCCAGCAGTTTAACACTAGCGGGGGGACGGACCCAGTACTTC
TRBV27,TRBJ2-4,few,TRBD1,CASSLFPTGEAKNIQYF,TGTGCCAGCAGTTTATTCCCGACAGGGGAAGCCAAAAACATTCAGTACTTC